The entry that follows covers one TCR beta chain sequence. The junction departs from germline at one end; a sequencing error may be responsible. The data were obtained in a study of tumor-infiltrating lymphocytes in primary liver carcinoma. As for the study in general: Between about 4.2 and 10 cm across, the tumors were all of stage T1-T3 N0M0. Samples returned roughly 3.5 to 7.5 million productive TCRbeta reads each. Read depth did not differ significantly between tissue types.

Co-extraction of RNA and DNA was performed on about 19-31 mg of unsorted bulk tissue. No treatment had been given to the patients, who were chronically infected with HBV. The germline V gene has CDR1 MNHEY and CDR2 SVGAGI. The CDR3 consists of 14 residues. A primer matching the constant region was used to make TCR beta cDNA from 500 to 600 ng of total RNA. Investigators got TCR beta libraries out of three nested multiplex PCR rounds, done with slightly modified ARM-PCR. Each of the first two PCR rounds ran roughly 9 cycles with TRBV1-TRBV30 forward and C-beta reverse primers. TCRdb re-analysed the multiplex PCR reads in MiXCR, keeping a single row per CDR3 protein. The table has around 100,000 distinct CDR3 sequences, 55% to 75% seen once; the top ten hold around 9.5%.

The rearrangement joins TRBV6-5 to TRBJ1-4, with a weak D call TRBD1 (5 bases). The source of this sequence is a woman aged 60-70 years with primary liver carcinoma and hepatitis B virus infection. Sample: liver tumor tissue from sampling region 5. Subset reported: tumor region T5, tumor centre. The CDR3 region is CASRPTVTNEKLFF. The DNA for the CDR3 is TGTGCCAGCAGACCGACAGTAACTAATGAGAAACTGTTTTTT.